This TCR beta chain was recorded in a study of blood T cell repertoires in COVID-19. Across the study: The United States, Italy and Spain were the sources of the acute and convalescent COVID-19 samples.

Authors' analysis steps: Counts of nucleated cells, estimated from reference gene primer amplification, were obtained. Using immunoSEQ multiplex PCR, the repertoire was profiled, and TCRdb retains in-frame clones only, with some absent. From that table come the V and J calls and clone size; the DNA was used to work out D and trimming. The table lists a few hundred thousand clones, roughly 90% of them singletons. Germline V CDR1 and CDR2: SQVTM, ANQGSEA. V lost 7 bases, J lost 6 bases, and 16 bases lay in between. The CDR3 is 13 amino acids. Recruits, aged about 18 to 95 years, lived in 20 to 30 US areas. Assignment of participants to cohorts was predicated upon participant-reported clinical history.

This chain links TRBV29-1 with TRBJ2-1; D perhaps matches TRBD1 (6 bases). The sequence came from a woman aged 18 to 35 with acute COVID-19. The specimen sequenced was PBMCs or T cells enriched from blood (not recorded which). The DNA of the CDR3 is TGCAGCGGAATTTCCCGGGACACCAATGAGCAGTTCTTC. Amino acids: CSGISRDTNEQFF.